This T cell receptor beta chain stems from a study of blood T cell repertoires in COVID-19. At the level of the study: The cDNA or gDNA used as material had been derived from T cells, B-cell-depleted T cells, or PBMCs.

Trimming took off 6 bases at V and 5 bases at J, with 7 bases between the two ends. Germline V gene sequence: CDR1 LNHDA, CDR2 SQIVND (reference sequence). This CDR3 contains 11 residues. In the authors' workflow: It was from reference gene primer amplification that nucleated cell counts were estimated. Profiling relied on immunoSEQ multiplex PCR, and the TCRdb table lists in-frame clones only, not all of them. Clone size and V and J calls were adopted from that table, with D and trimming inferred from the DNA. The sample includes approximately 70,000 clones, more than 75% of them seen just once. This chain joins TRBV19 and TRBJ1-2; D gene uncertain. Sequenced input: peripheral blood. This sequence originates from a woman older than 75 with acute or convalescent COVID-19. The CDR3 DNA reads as TGTGCCAGTAGGGTCGGGTATGGCTACACCTTC. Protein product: CASRVGYGYTF.